The following is a T cell receptor beta chain sequence with its context. Germline V gene lookup returns CDR1 WNHNN and CDR2 SYGVQD (reference sequence). This CDR3 has 13 amino acids. Trimming shortened V by 7 bases and J by 7 bases, and 11 bases separated the two germline ends. The source of the sample is a study of T cell changes during pregnancy in multiple sclerosis. Only in-frame clones appear in the TCRdb table, and some are missing; sequencing was by immunoSEQ multiplex PCR. The data show tens of thousands of clones, with under 95% seen just once and under 0.75% held by the top ten. Source: CD4+ T cells from peripheral blood mononuclear cells, taken in the third trimester of pregnancy. The sequence came from a female donor in good health, enrolled as a control in a pregnancy study. The chain uses TRBV10-1 and TRBJ1-6; D gene ambiguous. CDR3 coding DNA: TGCGCCAGCAAGAGGGCTCTAAATTCACCCCTCCACTTT. Amino acid sequence: CASKRALNSPLHF.